This TCR beta chain was sequenced in a study of T cell responses to AZD1222 COVID-19 vaccine. Assay used: immunoSEQ multiplex PCR; TCRdb lists only in-frame clones, some missing. There are about 190,000 clones in the sample; 85% to 95% occur only once, and approximately 1.5% lies in the top ten. This CDR3 contains 18 residues. Germline V gene sequence: CDR1 MDHEN, CDR2 SYDVKM. The ends lost 5 bases at V and 3 bases at J; junction bases unmatched: 19. The material was peripheral blood, obtained on day 0 of AZD1222 vaccination. The V gene is TRBV28, the J gene TRBJ2-7, with 7 bases lining up with TRBD1. The sequence was obtained from an adult in good health. As DNA, the CDR3 is TGTGCCAGCAGTGGAACAAGGGGGCAGCAACCCACGAACTACGAGCAGTACTTC. This codes for CASSGTRGQQPTNYEQYF. Using reference TRBV28 and TRBJ2-7 for the parts outside the CDR3, the full variable domain is DVKVTQSSRYLVKRTGEKVFLECVQDMDHENMFWYRQDPGLGLRLIYFSYDVKMKEKGDIPEGYSVSREKKERFSLILESASTNQTSMYLCASSGTRGQQPTNYEQYFGPGTRLTVT.